This T cell receptor (beta chain) was documented in a study of early T cells in non-severe SARS-CoV-2 infection. Study in general: Chains from this unsorted whole-blood bulk RNA could not be paired. Study findings and constraints: Database matching using VDJdb favored anti-spike CD8 responses, with private and CD4 specificities left missing.

This CDR3 is built from 12 residues. Germline CDR1 reads DFQATT; CDR2 reads SNEGSKA (reference sequence). V lost 3 bases to trimming and J lost 3 bases, with 9 bases between them. Points on this clonotype: Its antigen is unidentified.

Each cDNA molecule carried a unique molecular identifier. TCRdb ran MiXCR on the 5' RACE reads and lists one entry per CDR3 protein. The sample holds approximately 71,000 distinct CDR3 sequences, about a tenth seen once. This TCR came from an adult who was a healthcare worker with PCR-confirmed SARS-CoV-2 infection or an uninfected control (not recorded which). The chain combines TRBV20-1 with TRBJ2-7; D gene ambiguous. Sequencing was performed on whole blood. The CDR3 is CSASHRYYEQYF. As DNA, the CDR3 is TGCAGTGCTAGTCACAGATACTACGAGCAGTACTTC.